This is a list of T cell receptor beta chains from one sample in a study of human T cells and chemical hapten exposure. TCRdb analysed the RACE reads with MiXCR anew, one entry per CDR3 protein. Among around 160,000 distinct CDR3 sequences listed, 14% were seen once. This sample comprised whole blood, obtained in connection with sensitization to the hapten diphenylcyclopropenone (DPC). These receptors came from a woman aged 25 to 39 with alopecia areata. Some clones in this sample may be carry-over from other donors' samples. CDR3s include the opening cysteine and the closing phenylalanine or tryptophan. Each record gives: clone size, J gene, D gene, V gene, CDR3 DNA, CDR3 protein. D genes are given only for firm matches. Some rows have no size entry. The others give once, few or many, or a class for an expanded clone.

abundance: few
j_gene: TRBJ2-3
d_gene: TRBD2
v_gene: TRBV2
CDR3nt: TGTGCCAGCGGGACTAGCGGGGGCCTCGACACAGATACGCAGTATTTT
CDR3aa: CASGTSGGLDTDTQYF

abundance: -
j_gene: TRBJ2-2
d_gene: -
v_gene: TRBV4-3
CDR3nt: TGCGCCAGCAGCTTGACTCCGGACAGTAACACCGGGGAGCTGTTTTTT
CDR3aa: CASSLTPDSNTGELFF

abundance: -
j_gene: TRBJ2-2
d_gene: -
v_gene: TRBV6-5
CDR3nt: TGTGCCAGCAGTTACCTGGCTTCGAACACCGGGGAGCTGTTTTTT
CDR3aa: CASSYLASNTGELFF

abundance: many
j_gene: TRBJ2-1
d_gene: TRBD2
v_gene: TRBV5-4
CDR3nt: TGTGCCAGCAGCTTACCTAGCGGGGGCCTTTACAATGAGCAGTTCTTC
CDR3aa: CASSLPSGGLYNEQFF

abundance: many
j_gene: TRBJ2-7
d_gene: -
v_gene: TRBV3-1
CDR3nt: TGTGCCAGCAGCCAAGTGGGGGGGACAAGGGACTACGAGCAGTACTTC
CDR3aa: CASSQVGGTRDYEQYF

abundance: few
j_gene: TRBJ2-3
d_gene: TRBD2
v_gene: TRBV3-1
CDR3nt: TGTGCCAGCAGCGGACTAGCATCAGATACGCAGTATTTT
CDR3aa: CASSGLASDTQYF

abundance: -
j_gene: TRBJ1-5
d_gene: -
v_gene: TRBV12-2
CDR3nt: TGTGCAAGTCGCTTCCAGTATGTTCAGCCCCAGCATTTT
CDR3aa: CASRFQYVQPQHF

abundance: few
j_gene: TRBJ2-1
d_gene: TRBD2
v_gene: TRBV18
CDR3nt: TGTGCCAGCTCCTCCGGGACTAGCGGGGCCAATGAGCAGTTCTTC
CDR3aa: CASSSGTSGANEQFF

abundance: -
j_gene: TRBJ2-5
d_gene: -
v_gene: TRBV5-1
CDR3nt: TGCGCCAGCGGCGGGGGCCCTCAAGAGACCCAGTACTTC
CDR3aa: CASGGGPQETQYF

abundance: -
j_gene: TRBJ2-5
d_gene: TRBD1
v_gene: TRBV7-3
CDR3nt: TGTGCCAGCAGCTTAAGGAACGACAGGGGGACCCAGTACTTC
CDR3aa: CASSLRNDRGTQYF

abundance: -
j_gene: TRBJ1-3
d_gene: -
v_gene: TRBV7-2
CDR3nt: TGTGCCAGCAGCTTAGCGAGCCAGAAGGGCTCTGGAAACACCATATATTTT
CDR3aa: CASSLASQKGSGNTIYF

abundance: few
j_gene: TRBJ2-3
d_gene: -
v_gene: TRBV28
CDR3nt: TGTGCCAGCAGTTTAAGTTTTGATACGCAGTATTTT
CDR3aa: CASSLSFDTQYF

abundance: -
j_gene: TRBJ2-1
d_gene: -
v_gene: TRBV12-3/TRBV12-4
CDR3nt: TGTGCCAGCAGTGCAGGGTCCTACAATGAGCAGTTCTTC
CDR3aa: CASSAGSYNEQFF

abundance: -
j_gene: TRBJ2-5
d_gene: -
v_gene: TRBV30
CDR3nt: TGTGCCTGGAGTGGAGCTGGGCAAGAGACCCAGTACTTC
CDR3aa: CAWSGAGQETQYF

abundance: few
j_gene: TRBJ1-2
d_gene: TRBD1
v_gene: TRBV18
CDR3nt: TGTGCCAGCTCACCGGGAGGACAGGTATATGGCTACACCTTC
CDR3aa: CASSPGGQVYGYTF

abundance: -
j_gene: TRBJ1-1
d_gene: -
v_gene: TRBV29-1
CDR3nt: TGCAGCGTTGACAGGTTAACTGAAGCTTTCTTT
CDR3aa: CSVDRLTEAFF

abundance: -
j_gene: TRBJ2-1
d_gene: TRBD1
v_gene: TRBV3-1
CDR3nt: TGTGCCAGCAGCCAAGGACAGGGGATACCCTACAATGAGCAGTTCTTC
CDR3aa: CASSQGQGIPYNEQFF

abundance: -
j_gene: TRBJ2-1
d_gene: -
v_gene: TRBV3-1
CDR3nt: TGTGCCAGCAGCCAAGATTCGGCAGTCGGTGAGCAGTTCTTC
CDR3aa: CASSQDSAVGEQFF

abundance: few
j_gene: TRBJ2-3
d_gene: TRBD2
v_gene: TRBV28
CDR3nt: TGTGCCAGCAGTTTCGCGGGGGGGAGCACAGATACGCAGTATTTT
CDR3aa: CASSFAGGSTDTQYF

abundance: -
j_gene: TRBJ1-2
d_gene: TRBD1
v_gene: TRBV12-3/TRBV12-4
CDR3nt: TGTGCCAGCAGTCTATCTTCAGGGGGTAGCTATGGCTACACCTTC
CDR3aa: CASSLSSGGSYGYTF

abundance: -
j_gene: TRBJ2-7
d_gene: -
v_gene: TRBV28
CDR3nt: TGTGCCAGCACTGAGGGGACTGTCTACGAGCAGTACTTC
CDR3aa: CASTEGTVYEQYF

abundance: -
j_gene: TRBJ2-2
d_gene: -
v_gene: TRBV28
CDR3nt: TGTGCCAGCAGACCCCCCCGGGGGCAGGCCGGGGAGCTGTTTTTT
CDR3aa: CASRPPRGQAGELFF

abundance: many
j_gene: TRBJ2-4
d_gene: -
v_gene: TRBV2
CDR3nt: TGTGCCAGCAGTGAATACCCTCGTGCGGTTCAGTACTTC
CDR3aa: CASSEYPRAVQYF

abundance: -
j_gene: TRBJ2-4
d_gene: TRBD2
v_gene: TRBV9
CDR3nt: TGTGCCAGCAGCGACAACCGACTAGCGGGGACCGCCAAAAACATTCAGTACTTC
CDR3aa: CASSDNRLAGTAKNIQYF

abundance: -
j_gene: TRBJ2-2
d_gene: -
v_gene: TRBV29-1
CDR3nt: TGCAGCGTTGGGTGGGCGGGTTCGAACACCGGGGAGCTGTTTTTT
CDR3aa: CSVGWAGSNTGELFF

abundance: few
j_gene: TRBJ2-7
d_gene: -
v_gene: TRBV28
CDR3nt: TGTGCCAGCAGCAAACAGGGCGACGAGCAGTACTTC
CDR3aa: CASSKQGDEQYF

abundance: few
j_gene: TRBJ1-2
d_gene: -
v_gene: TRBV7-9
CDR3nt: TGTGCCAGCAGCCCCACTACTGGGGAAAACTATGGCTACACCTTC
CDR3aa: CASSPTTGENYGYTF

abundance: many
j_gene: TRBJ2-3
d_gene: -
v_gene: TRBV27
CDR3nt: TGTGCCAGCTCGTACGGAGATCCCACAGATACGCAGTATTTT
CDR3aa: CASSYGDPTDTQYF